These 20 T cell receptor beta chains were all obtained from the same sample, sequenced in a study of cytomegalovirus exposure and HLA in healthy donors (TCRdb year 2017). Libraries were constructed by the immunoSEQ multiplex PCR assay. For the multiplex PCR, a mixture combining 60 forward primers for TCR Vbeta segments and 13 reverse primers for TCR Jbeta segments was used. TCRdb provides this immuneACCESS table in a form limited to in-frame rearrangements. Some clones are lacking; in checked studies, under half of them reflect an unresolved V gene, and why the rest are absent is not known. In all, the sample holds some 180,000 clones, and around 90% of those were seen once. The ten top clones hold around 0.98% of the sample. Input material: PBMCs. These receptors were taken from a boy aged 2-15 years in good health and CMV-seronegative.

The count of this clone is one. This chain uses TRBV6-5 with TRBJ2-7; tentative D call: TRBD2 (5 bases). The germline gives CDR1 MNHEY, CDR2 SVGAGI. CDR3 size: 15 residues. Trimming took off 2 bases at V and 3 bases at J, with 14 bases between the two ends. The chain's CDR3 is CASSYVSDSSYEQYF. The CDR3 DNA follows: TGTGCCAGCAGTTACGTTTCGGACTCAAGCTACGAGCAGTACTTC.

CDR3 sequence reads: CASSSTGGEPGNTIYF. The CDR3 bases are TGTGCCAGCAGCTCGACAGGGGGTGAGCCTGGAAACACCATATATTTT. V usage is TRBV9 and J usage is TRBJ1-3; 9 bases map to TRBD1. J was trimmed by 2 bases and V by 4 bases; bases with no gene match: 7. The CDR3 length is 16 residues. Per the germline V gene, CDR1 is SGDLS and CDR2 is YYNGEE.

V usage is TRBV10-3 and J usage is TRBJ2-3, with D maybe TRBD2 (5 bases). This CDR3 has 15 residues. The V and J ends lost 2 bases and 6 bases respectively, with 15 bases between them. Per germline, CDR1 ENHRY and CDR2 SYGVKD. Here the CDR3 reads CAISELGGFRDTQYF. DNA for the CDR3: TGTGCCATCAGTGAGCTGGGCGGGTTTAGGGATACGCAGTATTTT.

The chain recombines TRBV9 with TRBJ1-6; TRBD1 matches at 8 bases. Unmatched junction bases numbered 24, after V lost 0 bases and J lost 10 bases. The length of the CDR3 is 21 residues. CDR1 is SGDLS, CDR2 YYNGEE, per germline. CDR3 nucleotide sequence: TGTGCCAGCAGCGTAGCCCCTTATACCATGGACAGGGCCCCTTCCGGCTCACCCCTCCACTTT. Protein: CASSVAPYTMDRAPSGSPLHF.

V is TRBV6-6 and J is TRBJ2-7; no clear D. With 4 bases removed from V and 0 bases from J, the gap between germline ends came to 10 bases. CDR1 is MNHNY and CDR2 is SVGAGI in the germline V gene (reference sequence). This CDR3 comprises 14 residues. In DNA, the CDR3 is TGTGCCAGCAGTTTGGTGACGGGCTCCTACGAGCAGTACTTC. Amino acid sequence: CASSLVTGSYEQYF.

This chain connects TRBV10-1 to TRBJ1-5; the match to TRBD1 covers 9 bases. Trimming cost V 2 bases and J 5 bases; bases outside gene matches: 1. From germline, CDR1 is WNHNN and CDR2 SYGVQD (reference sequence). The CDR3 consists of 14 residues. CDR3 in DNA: TGCGCCAGCAGTGAGGGGACAGGGTATCAGCCCCAGCATTTT. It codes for CASSEGTGYQPQHF.

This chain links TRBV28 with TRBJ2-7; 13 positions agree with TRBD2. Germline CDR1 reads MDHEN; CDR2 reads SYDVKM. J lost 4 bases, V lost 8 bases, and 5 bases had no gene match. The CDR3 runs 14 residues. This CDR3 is CASRGTSGNYEQYF. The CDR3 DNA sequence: TGTGCCAGCCGAGGGACTAGCGGGAATTACGAGCAGTACTTC.

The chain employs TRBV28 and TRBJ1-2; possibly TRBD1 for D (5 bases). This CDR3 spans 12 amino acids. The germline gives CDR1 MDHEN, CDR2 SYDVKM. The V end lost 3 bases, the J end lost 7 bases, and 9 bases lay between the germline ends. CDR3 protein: CASSLPGFGYTF. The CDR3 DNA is TGTGCCAGCAGTTTGCCAGGGTTTGGCTACACCTTC.

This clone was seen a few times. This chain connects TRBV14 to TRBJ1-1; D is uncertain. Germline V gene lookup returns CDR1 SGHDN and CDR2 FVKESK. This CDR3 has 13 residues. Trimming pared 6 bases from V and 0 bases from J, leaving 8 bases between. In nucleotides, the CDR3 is TGTGCCAGCAGAACAGCACTGAACACTGAAGCTTTCTTT. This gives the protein CASRTALNTEAFF. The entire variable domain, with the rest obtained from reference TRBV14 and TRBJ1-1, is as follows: EAGVTQFPSHSVIEKGQTVTLRCDPISGHDNLYWYRRVMGKEIKFLLHFVKESKQDESGMPNNRFLAERTGGTYSTLKVQPAELEDSGVYFCASRTALNTEAFFGQGTRLTVV.

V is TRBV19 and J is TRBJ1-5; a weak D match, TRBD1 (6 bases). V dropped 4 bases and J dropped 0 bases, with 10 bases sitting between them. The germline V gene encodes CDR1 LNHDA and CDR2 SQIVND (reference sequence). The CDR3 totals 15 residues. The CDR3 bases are TGTGCCAGTAGTAATAGACAGGATAGCAATCAGCCCCAGCATTTT. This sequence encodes CASSNRQDSNQPQHF.

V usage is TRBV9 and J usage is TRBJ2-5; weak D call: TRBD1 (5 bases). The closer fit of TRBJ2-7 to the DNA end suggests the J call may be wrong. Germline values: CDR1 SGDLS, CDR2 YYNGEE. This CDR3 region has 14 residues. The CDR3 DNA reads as TGTGCCAGCAGCGTAGGGGGCCCCAGCTACGAGCAGTACTTC. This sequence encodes CASSVGGPSYEQYF.

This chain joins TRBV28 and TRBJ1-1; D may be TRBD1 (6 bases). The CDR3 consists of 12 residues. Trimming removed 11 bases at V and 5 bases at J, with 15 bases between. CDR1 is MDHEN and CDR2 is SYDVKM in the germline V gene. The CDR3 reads CASVLQGTEAFF. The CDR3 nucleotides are TGTGCCTCCGTCCTTCAGGGGACTGAAGCTTTCTTT.

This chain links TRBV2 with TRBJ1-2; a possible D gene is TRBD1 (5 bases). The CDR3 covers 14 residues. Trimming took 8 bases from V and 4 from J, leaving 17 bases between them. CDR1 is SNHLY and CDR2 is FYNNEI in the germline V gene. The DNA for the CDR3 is TGTGCCAGCTTGGGGCAAAAGGGGCCCTATGGCTACACCTTC. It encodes CASLGQKGPYGYTF. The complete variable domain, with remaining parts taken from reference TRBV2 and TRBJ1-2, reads EPEVTQTPSHQVTQMGQEVILRCVPISNHLYFYWYRQILGQKVEFLVSFYNNEISEKSEIFDDQFSVERPDGSNFTLKIRSTKLEDSAMYFCASLGQKGPYGYTFGSGTRLTVV.

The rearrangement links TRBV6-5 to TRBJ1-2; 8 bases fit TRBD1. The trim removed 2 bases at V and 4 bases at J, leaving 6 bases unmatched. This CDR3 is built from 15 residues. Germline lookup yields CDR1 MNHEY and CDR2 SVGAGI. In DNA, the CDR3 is TGTGCCAGCAGTTACGCCACAGGGGGTGTCTATGGCTACACCTTC. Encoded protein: CASSYATGGVYGYTF.

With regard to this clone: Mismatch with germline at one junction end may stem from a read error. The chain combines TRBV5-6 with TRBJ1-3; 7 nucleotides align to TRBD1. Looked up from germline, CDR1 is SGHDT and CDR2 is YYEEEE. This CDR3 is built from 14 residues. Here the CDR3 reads CVSSLTGPGNTIYF. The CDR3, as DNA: TGTGTCAGCAGTCTGACAGGGCCTGGAAACACCATATATTTT. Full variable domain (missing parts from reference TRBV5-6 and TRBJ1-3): DAGVTQSPTHLIKTRGQQVTLRCSPKSGHDTVSWYQQALGQGPQFIFQYYEEEERQRGNFPDRFSGHQFPNYSSELNVNALLLGDSALYLCVSSLTGPGNTIYFGEGSWLTVV.

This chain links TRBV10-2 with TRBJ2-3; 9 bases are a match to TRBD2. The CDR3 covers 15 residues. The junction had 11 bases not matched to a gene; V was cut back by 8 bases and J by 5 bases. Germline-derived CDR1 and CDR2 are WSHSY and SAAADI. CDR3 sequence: CASGRIAGVQDTQYF. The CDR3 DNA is TGCGCCAGCGGGCGAATAGCGGGGGTTCAAGATACGCAGTATTTT.

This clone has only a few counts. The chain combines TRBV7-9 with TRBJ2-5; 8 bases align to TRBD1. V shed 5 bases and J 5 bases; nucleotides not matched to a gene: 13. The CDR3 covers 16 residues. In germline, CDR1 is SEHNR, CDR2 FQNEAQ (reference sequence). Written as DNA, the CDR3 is TGTGCCAGCAGCAGAGGACCAGGACAGGGTGAGGAGACCCAGTACTTC. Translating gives CASSRGPGQGEETQYF.

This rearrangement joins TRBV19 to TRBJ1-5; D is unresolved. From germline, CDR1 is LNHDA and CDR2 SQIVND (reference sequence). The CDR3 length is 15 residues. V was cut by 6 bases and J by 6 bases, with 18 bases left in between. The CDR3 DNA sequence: TGTGCCAGTAGCCTGGACTTTTGGGGAAGTCAGCCCCAGCATTTT. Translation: CASSLDFWGSQPQHF.

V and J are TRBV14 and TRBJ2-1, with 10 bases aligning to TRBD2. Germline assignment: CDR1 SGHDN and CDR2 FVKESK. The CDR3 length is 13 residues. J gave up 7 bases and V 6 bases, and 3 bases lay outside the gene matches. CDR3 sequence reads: CASRQLAGNEQFF. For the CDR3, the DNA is TGTGCCAGCAGACAACTAGCGGGGAATGAGCAGTTCTTC.

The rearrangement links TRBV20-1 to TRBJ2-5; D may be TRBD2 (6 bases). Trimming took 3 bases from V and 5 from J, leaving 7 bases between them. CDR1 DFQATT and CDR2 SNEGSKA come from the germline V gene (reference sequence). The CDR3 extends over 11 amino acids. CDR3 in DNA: TGCAGTGCTAGGGACTATGAGACCCAGTACTTC. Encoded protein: CSARDYETQYF.